These T cell receptor beta chains were read from a single sample in a study of blood T cells in healthy people across ages. TCRdb re-derived calls from the 5' RACE reads in MiXCR, one entry per CDR3 protein. The profile shows some 900,000 distinct CDR3 sequences, around 48% of them singletons. Sequencing was performed on blood. Receptors were obtained from a man aged 25-45 years in good health. The CDR3 runs from the conserved cysteine through the conserved F or W. The D gene is left open where the match is weak. Size tells how often a clone was seen (once, few, many) or the class of an expanded clone, and some rows leave it out.

CDR3: CASSPTRTNEQFF; DNA: TGTGCCAGCAGTCCGACTAGGACCAATGAGCAGTTCTTC; length: 13; size: .; J: TRBJ2-1; D: .; V: TRBV12-3/TRBV12-4
CDR3: CASSPSLLGDTQYF; DNA: TGCGCCAGCAGCCCAAGCCTGCTGGGTGATACGCAGTATTTT; length: 14; size: few; J: TRBJ2-3; D: .; V: TRBV5-1
CDR3: CASSPGTVPTDTQYF; DNA: TGCGCCAGCAGCCCAGGAACGGTCCCCACAGATACGCAGTATTTT; length: 15; size: few; J: TRBJ2-3; D: .; V: TRBV5-1
CDR3: CASSLEQGYNEQFF; DNA: TGTGCCAGCAGCTTGGAACAGGGCTACAATGAGCAGTTCTTC; length: 14; size: .; J: TRBJ2-1; D: .; V: TRBV5-6
CDR3: CSATEGGYNEQFF; DNA: TGCAGTGCTACCGAAGGGGGGTATAATGAGCAGTTCTTC; length: 13; size: many; J: TRBJ2-1; D: .; V: TRBV20-1
CDR3: CASSPPSNEQFF; DNA: TGCGCCAGCTCTCCTCCTTCCAATGAGCAGTTCTTC; length: 12; size: .; J: TRBJ2-1; D: .; V: TRBV5-1
CDR3: CASSSGEGGYTF; DNA: TGTGCCAGCAGCTCAGGGGAGGGTGGCTACACCTTC; length: 12; size: .; J: TRBJ1-2; D: .; V: TRBV7-9
CDR3: CASSKRQGGSTNEKLFF; DNA: TGTGCCAGCAGCAAACGTCAGGGTGGATCTACTAATGAAAAACTGTTTTTT; length: 17; size: .; J: TRBJ1-4; D: .; V: TRBV21-1
CDR3: CASSQVAIIETQYF; DNA: TGCGCCAGCAGCCAAGTGGCGATAATAGAGACCCAGTACTTC; length: 14; size: few; J: TRBJ2-5; D: .; V: TRBV4-1
CDR3: CASSLNTGEKLFF; DNA: TGTGCCAGCAGCTTGAATACCGGAGAAAAACTGTTTTTT; length: 13; size: .; J: TRBJ1-4; D: .; V: TRBV7-2
CDR3: CSARLAPETQYF; DNA: TGCAGTGCTCGACTAGCCCCAGAGACCCAGTACTTC; length: 12; size: .; J: TRBJ2-5; D: TRBD2; V: TRBV20-1
CDR3: CASGGRGLGEDTQYF; DNA: TGTGCCAGTGGTGGTCGGGGACTAGGGGAAGATACGCAGTATTTT; length: 15; size: .; J: TRBJ2-3; D: TRBD2; V: TRBV27
CDR3: CASSATLAASYNEQFF; DNA: TGTGCCAGCAGTGCTACCCTAGCGGCGAGCTACAATGAGCAGTTCTTC; length: 16; size: .; J: TRBJ2-1; D: TRBD2; V: TRBV9
CDR3: CASSLTEETGTTNYEQYF; DNA: TGTGCCAGCAGCTTGACAGAGGAAACCGGGACAACTAACTACGAGCAGTACTTC; length: 18; size: .; J: TRBJ2-7; D: .; V: TRBV7-9
CDR3: CSARRQPAGGADTQYF; DNA: TGCAGTGCTAGACGGCAGCCAGCGGGGGGGGCGGATACGCAGTATTTT; length: 16; size: .; J: TRBJ2-3; D: TRBD2; V: TRBV20-1
CDR3: CASSRQGNLQETQYF; DNA: TGTGCCAGCAGCCGACAGGGTAACTTACAAGAGACCCAGTACTTC; length: 15; size: few; J: TRBJ2-5; D: TRBD1; V: TRBV6-5
CDR3: CASSDDETDSLGYTF; DNA: TGTGCCAGCAGCGACGACGAAACTGACAGCTTGGGCTACACCTTC; length: 15; size: .; J: TRBJ1-2; D: .; V: TRBV7-2
CDR3: CSASHQETQFF; DNA: TGCAGTGCTAGTCACCAAGAGACCCAGTTCTTC; length: 11; size: .; J: TRBJ2-1; D: .; V: TRBV20-1
CDR3: CSASSRSYEQYF; DNA: TGCAGTGCTAGTTCCCGTTCCTACGAGCAGTACTTC; length: 12; size: .; J: TRBJ2-7; D: .; V: TRBV20-1
CDR3: CAWEDGSYEQYF; DNA: TGTGCCTGGGAAGATGGCAGCTACGAGCAGTACTTC; length: 12; size: .; J: TRBJ2-7; D: .; V: TRBV30
CDR3: CSARDRIATDTQYF; DNA: TGCAGTGCTAGAGATCGGATTGCCACAGATACGCAGTATTTT; length: 14; size: few; J: TRBJ2-3; D: .; V: TRBV20-1
CDR3: CASKRVEGYGYTF; DNA: TGTGCCAGCAAAAGGGTTGAGGGCTATGGCTACACCTTC; length: 13; size: .; J: TRBJ1-2; D: .; V: TRBV6-5
CDR3: CASSPGTGKTNEQFF; DNA: TGTGCCAGCAGCCCCGGGACAGGGAAGACGAATGAGCAGTTCTTC; length: 15; size: .; J: TRBJ2-1; D: TRBD1; V: TRBV11-1
CDR3: CASSLAWGGTDTQYF; DNA: TGTGCCAGCAGCTTGGCATGGGGGGGCACAGATACGCAGTATTTT; length: 15; size: .; J: TRBJ2-3; D: .; V: TRBV5-5
CDR3: CASRGQGGVGYTF; DNA: TGTGCCAGCAGAGGACAGGGCGGAGTGGGCTACACCTTC; length: 13; size: .; J: TRBJ1-2; D: TRBD1; V: TRBV5-6
CDR3: CASSEDVGNADTQYF; DNA: TGTGCCAGCAGTGAAGATGTGGGTAACGCAGATACGCAGTATTTT; length: 15; size: few; J: TRBJ2-3; D: .; V: TRBV6-1
CDR3: CSASPWSDTQYF; DNA: TGCAGTGCTAGCCCCTGGTCAGATACGCAGTATTTT; length: 12; size: few; J: TRBJ2-3; D: .; V: TRBV20-1
CDR3: CSARGQGSYEQYF; DNA: TGCAGTGCTAGGGGACAGGGTTCCTACGAGCAGTACTTC; length: 13; size: .; J: TRBJ2-7; D: TRBD1; V: TRBV20-1
CDR3: CVSSSSDVETQYF; DNA: TGTGTCAGCAGCAGTAGTGATGTGGAGACCCAGTACTTC; length: 13; size: .; J: TRBJ2-5; D: .; V: TRBV27
CDR3: CASSLGVTQPQHF; DNA: TGTGCCAGCAGCTTAGGGGTTACCCAGCCCCAGCATTTT; length: 13; size: many; J: TRBJ1-5; D: .; V: TRBV7-2
CDR3: CSAFKTGPRAGNSPLHF; DNA: TGCAGTGCTTTTAAGACAGGGCCACGGGCGGGTAATTCACCCCTCCACTTT; length: 17; size: .; J: TRBJ1-6; D: TRBD1; V: TRBV20-1
CDR3: CASSLSYSGNTIYF; DNA: TGTGCCAGCAGTTTAAGTTACTCTGGAAACACCATATATTTT; length: 14; size: .; J: TRBJ1-3; D: .; V: TRBV27
CDR3: CASSHQQGPITYNEQFF; DNA: TGCGCCAGCAGCCACCAACAGGGACCCATCACGTACAATGAGCAGTTCTTC; length: 17; size: .; J: TRBJ2-1; D: .; V: TRBV4-1
CDR3: CASSLGMTPSTDTQYF; DNA: TGTGCCAGCAGTTTAGGGATGACCCCTAGCACAGATACGCAGTATTTT; length: 16; size: few; J: TRBJ2-3; D: .; V: TRBV28
CDR3: CSFRSGTSYEQYF; DNA: TGCAGCTTCCGGAGTGGCACCTCCTACGAGCAGTACTTC; length: 13; size: few; J: TRBJ2-7; D: .; V: TRBV29-1
CDR3: CASKRGVNTEAFF; DNA: TGTGCCAGCAAGCGGGGGGTGAACACTGAAGCTTTCTTT; length: 13; size: .; J: TRBJ1-1; D: .; V: TRBV2
CDR3: CASSLVALGRRDEQFF; DNA: TGTGCCAGCAGTTTAGTCGCACTGGGACGTAGAGATGAGCAGTTCTTC; length: 16; size: .; J: TRBJ2-1; D: .; V: TRBV12-3/TRBV12-4
CDR3: CASSLTGDSYNEQFF; DNA: TGTGCCAGCAGCTTAACGGGGGACTCCTACAATGAGCAGTTCTTC; length: 15; size: few; J: TRBJ2-1; D: .; V: TRBV7-2
CDR3: CSARDLAGLDTQYF; DNA: TGCAGTGCTAGAGATTTAGCGGGACTCGATACGCAGTATTTT; length: 14; size: once; J: TRBJ2-3; D: TRBD2; V: TRBV20-1
CDR3: CASSPLNGGATDTQYF; DNA: TGTGCCAGCAGCCCCCTGAACGGGGGGGCAACAGATACGCAGTATTTT; length: 16; size: .; J: TRBJ2-3; D: TRBD2; V: TRBV3-1
CDR3: CASSPPGTAEETQYF; DNA: TGTGCCAGCAGCCCTCCCGGGACAGCGGAAGAGACCCAGTACTTC; length: 15; size: .; J: TRBJ2-5; D: TRBD1; V: TRBV28
CDR3: CASSGGDYAQYF; DNA: TGTGCCAGCAGTGGAGGGGACTATGCGCAGTATTTT; length: 12; size: .; J: TRBJ2-3; D: TRBD2; V: TRBV6-1
CDR3: CASSQDPGGEPQHF; DNA: TGCGCCAGCAGCCAAGACCCTGGGGGGGAGCCCCAGCATTTT; length: 14; size: .; J: TRBJ1-5; D: .; V: TRBV4-1
CDR3: CASSQTGQTSYEQYF; DNA: TGCGCCAGCAGCCAGACGGGACAGACCTCCTACGAGCAGTACTTC; length: 15; size: .; J: TRBJ2-7; D: TRBD1; V: TRBV4-3
CDR3: CASRLTLQSPLHF; DNA: TGTGCCAGCCGGTTAACCCTCCAGTCACCCCTCCACTTT; length: 13; size: .; J: TRBJ1-6; D: .; V: TRBV21-1
CDR3: CASSLPQGGGATDTQYF; DNA: TGTGCCAGCAGCCTACCCCAGGGCGGGGGGGCAACAGATACGCAGTATTTT; length: 17; size: few; J: TRBJ2-3; D: TRBD2; V: TRBV12-3/TRBV12-4
CDR3: CAISLSTSGVNEQFF; DNA: TGTGCCATTTCCCTATCGACTAGCGGGGTAAATGAGCAGTTCTTC; length: 15; size: few; J: TRBJ2-1; D: TRBD2; V: TRBV10-3